This T cell receptor (beta chain) was sequenced in a study of T-cell memory formation after mild COVID-19 listed by TCRdb under 2021. General notes on the study: Most TCR sequence clusters were specific to one of the two donors. In two donors, T-cell clones that expanded and contracted after mild COVID-19 were followed by sequencing TCRalpha and TCRbeta repertoires longitudinally. The cohort was made up of two young adult volunteers, one female and one male, who were previously healthy. Study-level results and caveats: Whether the second-wave clones peaking on day 37 were SARS-CoV-2 specific was not confirmed. Contracting CD4+ clones turned up mainly in the CM and EM memory subsets, whereas EMRA was where CD8+ clones were enriched. Clones contracting from day 15 to 85 had balanced CD4/CD8 phenotypes, while a second wave expanding from day 15 to 37 was biased towards CD4+. Some responding clones were detected in pre-infection memory, suggesting pre-existing cross-reactive memory T cells joined the SARS-CoV-2 response. Only a couple of mild cases were covered in the study, and larger cohorts including severe cases with pre-infection samples were considered necessary.

The CDR3 starts with the cysteine, ends with the phenylalanine, and has 13 residues. The DNA shown is the 39-base CDR3, in frame from base 1. The germline V gene sets CDR1 to SQVTM and CDR2 to ANQGSEA. Relative to germline, V is 7 bases shorter and J is 7 bases shorter, with 17 bases between their ends. This clonotype has a handful of counts. The specificity of this receptor is unknown. One base away there is no much larger clone; base qualities are not given. TCRdb shows the sequencer as Illumina NovaSeq 6000. TCRalpha and TCRbeta cDNA libraries were constructed by 5'RACE with constant-segment primers, with sample barcodes and unique molecular identifiers being introduced. RNA was extracted from every sample with Trizol reagent. Libraries were amplified in two PCR steps, with a second sample barcode and Illumina TruSeq adapters added in the second step. Sequencing of the libraries was done on an Illumina NovaSeq, producing 2 x 150 bp paired-end reads. For the original study's pipeline: With migec v1.2.7, reads were demultiplexed and then collapsed into UMI-guided consensus sequences. With mixcr v2.1.11, UMI consensuses were aligned to TRA and TRB V and J templates and assembled into clonotypes. Expanded or contracted clonotypes were those called significant by both edgeR and NoisET, with noise models trained on biological replicates. For edgeR calls, the cutoffs were a false discovery rate-adjusted p below 0.01 and a log2 fold-change threshold of 1. As an exploratory analysis of dynamics, PCA with hierarchical clustering was applied to max-normalized trajectories of the 1000 most abundant clonotypes. The CD4 or CD8 phenotype of responding clones was assigned using the separately sequenced CD4+ and CD8+ repertoires. Through fastp at Q25 and MiXCR, TCRdb rebuilt clones from the public reads, retaining in-frame beta chains. Rows merge per CDR3 protein into single entries with the most common DNA and genes. What appears here as the V and J calls and clone size reflects TCRdb's work, not the paper's. Counted in this sample were a few hundred thousand distinct CDR3 sequences; approximately 15% of them appeared once. The ten largest clonotypes hold around a fifth of the sample.

PBMCs were isolated by Ficoll-Paque density gradient centrifugation. Sequenced: PBMCs or a T cell subset sorted from them (not recorded which). The TCR was taken from a young man who had mild COVID-19 (a few samples of this study predate the infection). The sample titles of this study are shuffled in the database, so cell type and time point are left out; the donor was told from shared clones. The rearranged segments are TRBV29-1 and TRBJ2-1; TRBD1 might be the D gene, on 6 matching bases. At the DNA level, the sequence is TGCAGCGGGCGACTACAGGGCTTAAATGAGCAGTTCTTC. Its translation reads: CSGRLQGLNEQFF.